These 24 T cell receptor beta chains came from one sample sequenced in a study of blood T cells in healthy people across ages. Alongside a J-beta primer mix, a sample-barcoded 5' primer served in a second PCR lasting roughly 6 to 11 cycles. MiXCR, run by TCRdb on the 5' RACE reads, gives a single entry per CDR3 protein. The sample holds about 970,000 distinct CDR3 sequences, just over 50% seen once. Sequenced material: blood. These receptors all stem from a woman aged 60-70 years in good health.

The chain combines TRBV3-1 with TRBJ2-5; TRBD1 might be the D (5 bases). Between the trimmed V and J ends, which lost 0 bases and 10 bases, there was a span of 15 bases. Germline CDR1 LGHDT, CDR2 YNNKEL (reference sequence). The length of the CDR3 is 14 residues. In DNA, the CDR3 is TGTGCCAGCAGCCAAGACAGGAATTGGGGCAACCAGTACTTC. Translation: CASSQDRNWGNQYF.

The J gene is TRBJ2-5, the V gene TRBV12-3 or TRBV12-4; 7 positions agree with TRBD2. The end of the DNA aligns better with TRBJ2-7, so the J call may be wrong. The CDR3 loop spans 16 amino acids. Written as DNA, the CDR3 is TGTGCCAGCAGTTCCTCGAGTTTGAGCGGGAAGTACGAGCAGTACTTC. This translates into CASSSSSLSGKYEQYF.

This clonotype was recorded at least ten times. CDR3 in amino acids: CAISDRPSPQGTYEQYF. CDR3 nucleotide sequence: TGTGCCATCAGTGATCGCCCCTCGCCTCAGGGAACCTACGAGCAGTACTTC. The genes are TRBV10-3 and TRBJ2-7; D is perhaps TRBD1 (5 bases). Deletions cut 3 bases from V and 2 bases from J, with 20 bases between. The CDR3 contains 17 residues. Germline CDR1 is ENHRY and CDR2 is SYGVKD.

This clonotype was counted a few times. This chain connects TRBV6-2 or TRBV6-3 to TRBJ2-4, with D possibly matching TRBD1 (5 bases). The DNA end is more similar to TRBJ2-7, so the J call may be wrong. The CDR3 runs 15 residues. Germline V gene lookup returns CDR1 MNHEY and CDR2 SVGEGT. CDR3 nucleotide sequence: TGTGCCAGCAGTTACTCTCAGGGATTAACATACGAGCAGTACTTC. Protein: CASSYSQGLTYEQYF.

The chain combines TRBV12-5 with TRBJ2-3, with D maybe TRBD1 (6 bases). V was pared by 6 bases and J by 0 bases, with 10 bases between. The CDR3 is made up of 14 amino acids. The germline V gene encodes CDR1 LGHNT and CDR2 FRNRAP. The DNA for the CDR3 is TGTGCTAGTGGGACGGACAGCAGCACAGATACGCAGTATTTT. It codes for CASGTDSSTDTQYF.

DNA for the CDR3: TGCGCCAGCAGCCACCTACTAAGGGGGCCACAGTCAGATACGCAGTATTTT. Residues: CASSHLLRGPQSDTQYF. V is TRBV4-1 and J is TRBJ2-3; 7 bases are shared with TRBD1. The ends lost 3 bases at V and 4 bases at J; junction bases unmatched: 13. The germline CDR1 and CDR2 sequences are MGHRA and YSYEKL. The CDR3 is 17 amino acids.

The CDR3 DNA is TGTGCCAGCAGTTACAGGGGATACAATGAGCAGTTCTTC. The encoded protein is CASSYRGYNEQFF. The V gene is TRBV6-2 or TRBV6-3, the J gene TRBJ2-1; possibly TRBD1 for D (5 bases). V was shortened by 2 bases and J by 4 bases, with 6 bases between the two germline ends. CDR1 and CDR2 (germline): MNHEY, SVGEGT. The CDR3 has 13 amino acids.

The rearrangement links TRBV9 to TRBJ2-3; 10 bases are shared with TRBD2. V lost 5 bases and J lost 4; bases outside the gene matches: 4. The germline V gene has CDR1 SGDLS and CDR2 YYNGEE. CDR3 length equals 14 residues. This CDR3 reads CASSSSGRADTQYF. For the CDR3, the DNA is TGTGCCAGCAGTTCAAGCGGGAGGGCAGATACGCAGTATTTT.

In its sample, this clonotype was seen a few times. The CDR3 DNA reads TGTGCCAGCAGTGAACTATTCAGGGGTTTGCAGCCCCAGCATTTT. This codes for CASSELFRGLQPQHF. V is TRBV6-1 and J is TRBJ1-5, with a weak D call TRBD1 (6 bases). Germline lookup yields CDR1 MNHNS and CDR2 SASEGT. The CDR3 length is 15 residues. V dropped 2 bases and J dropped 7 bases, with 15 bases sitting between them.

The chain is built from TRBV7-2 and TRBJ1-2; 10 nucleotides align to TRBD1. This CDR3 contains 14 residues. Trimming removed 3 bases from V and 7 bases from J; junction bases left unmatched: 5. The germline gives CDR1 SGHTA, CDR2 FQGNSA. The CDR3 DNA is TGTGCCAGCAGCTTCCGGGACAGGGGTGTTGGCTACACCTTC. Translated: CASSFRDRGVGYTF.

This clonotype was seen a few times. This sequence joins TRBV5-1 and TRBJ2-7; 11 nucleotides align to TRBD2. The J segment lost 0 bases and the V segment lost 3 bases, leaving 5 bases of the junction unmatched. CDR3 length: 16 residues. Germline assignment: CDR1 SGHRS and CDR2 YFSETQ. DNA for the CDR3: TGCGCCAGCAGCTGGGGGGGACTAGCGGACTCCTACGAGCAGTACTTC. Its protein product is CASSWGGLADSYEQYF.

V usage is TRBV6-5 and J usage is TRBJ2-2; D perhaps matches TRBD2 (6 bases). The CDR3 covers 13 residues. V was cut by 8 bases and J by 2 bases, with 9 bases left in between. Per the germline V gene, CDR1 is MNHEY and CDR2 is SVGAGI. DNA for the CDR3: TGTGCCAGCTGGGACTCTAACACCGGGGAGCTGTTTTTT. Amino acid sequence: CASWDSNTGELFF.

This clonotype has more than one count but fewer than ten. J is TRBJ2-7 and V is TRBV3-1, with D unresolved. There are 15 residues in the CDR3. Germline V gene lookup returns CDR1 LGHDT and CDR2 YNNKEL (reference sequence). V dropped 1 base and J dropped 0 bases, with 10 bases sitting between them. The CDR3 bases are TGTGCCAGCAGCCAAGCCCCCAGGACCTCCTACGAGCAGTACTTC. Protein sequence: CASSQAPRTSYEQYF.

In this sample, this clonotype turned up a few times. The V call is TRBV20-1, the J call TRBJ1-2; perhaps TRBD1 as D (6 bases). This CDR3 spans 13 amino acids. Germline V gives CDR1 DFQATT, CDR2 SNEGSKA (reference sequence). Trimming cost V 3 bases and J 2 bases, with 10 bases left between them. The CDR3: CSASTGANYGYTF. In DNA form, the CDR3 reads TGCAGTGCTAGCACGGGGGCAAACTATGGCTACACCTTC.

This clonotype was seen repeatedly, ten times or more. The chain links TRBV7-6 to TRBJ2-3; maybe TRBD2 (5 bases). The length of the CDR3 is 14 residues. Germline CDR1 reads SGHVS; CDR2 reads FNYEAQ. V lost 4 bases and J 1 base, leaving 9 bases between the germline ends. The CDR3 reads CASSSAGGTDTQYF. For the CDR3, the DNA is TGTGCCAGCAGCTCGGCCGGGGGCACAGATACGCAGTATTTT.

V usage is TRBV6-5 and J usage is TRBJ1-2; D remains ambiguous. Germline-derived CDR1 and CDR2 are MNHEY and SVGAGI. The CDR3 is 14 residues long. The V end lost 2 bases, the J end lost 6 bases, and 13 bases lay between the germline ends. CDR3 coding DNA: TGTGCCAGCAGTTACACTAACGGCGGGAATGGCTACACCTTC. As protein: CASSYTNGGNGYTF.

The chain is built from TRBV7-6 and TRBJ1-1; 10 positions agree with TRBD1. The CDR3 length is 13 residues. Germline V CDR1 and CDR2: SGHVS, FNYEAQ. The V and J ends lost 5 bases and 11 bases, in that order; junction bases with no gene match: 8. CDR3 loop: CASSTRQGAGAFF. CDR3 nucleotides: TGTGCCAGCAGCACCCGACAGGGGGCGGGGGCTTTCTTT.

This clonotype has more than one count but fewer than ten. The chain combines TRBV7-2 with TRBJ2-1; D possibly corresponds to TRBD1 (5 bases). The CDR3 is made up of 14 amino acids. V gave up 4 bases and J gave up 6 bases, with 13 bases separating them. Per germline, CDR1 SGHTA and CDR2 FQGNSA. CDR3 bases: TGTGCCAGCAGCTGGGCAGTAGGGGTCAATGAGCAGTTCTTC. Protein sequence: CASSWAVGVNEQFF.

The chain couples TRBV7-9 to TRBJ2-1, with D tentatively TRBD1 (6 bases). This CDR3 has 15 amino acids. The V end was cut by 3 bases, the J end by 0 bases, with 9 bases between. CDR1 is SEHNR, CDR2 FQNEAQ, per germline (reference sequence). The CDR3 DNA is TGTGCCAGCAGCTTCCGGGACATCTCCTACAATGAGCAGTTCTTC. It is translated as CASSFRDISYNEQFF.

The gene calls are TRBV12-3 or TRBV12-4 and TRBJ1-4; D unclear. The CDR3 is 14 amino acids. V lost 5 bases and J lost 1, with 8 bases in between. CDR3 DNA sequence: TGTGCCAGCAGTCCCACCCGAACTAATGAAAAACTGTTTTTT. Amino acids: CASSPTRTNEKLFF.

The rearrangement links TRBV6-1 to TRBJ2-2, with D perhaps TRBD1 or TRBD2 (5 bases each). Germline V lookup: CDR1 MNHNS, CDR2 SASEGT. The CDR3 contains 14 residues. V shed 7 bases and J shed 4 bases, with 13 bases lying between them. CDR3 amino acids: CASKRDGSTGELFF. CDR3 DNA sequence: TGTGCCAGCAAGAGGGACGGTAGCACCGGGGAGCTGTTTTTT.

This chain links TRBV20-1 with TRBJ1-1; 7 bases are a match to TRBD1. Losses at the gene ends were 8 bases for V and 3 bases for J; bases not matched to a gene: 12. The CDR3 runs 14 residues. CDR1 is DFQATT and CDR2 is SNEGSKA in the germline V gene (reference sequence). This CDR3 is CSCPGQLLYTEAFF. CDR3 bases: TGCAGTTGCCCGGGACAGCTGCTTTACACTGAAGCTTTCTTT.

This clonotype came up a few times. V gene TRBV20-1 combines with J gene TRBJ2-1; 10 bases are shared with TRBD2. Germline assignment: CDR1 DFQATT and CDR2 SNEGSKA (reference sequence). The CDR3 covers 14 residues. The junction had 1 base not matched to a gene; V was cut back by 2 bases and J by 3 bases. The CDR3 reads CSARLAGVYNEQFF. The CDR3 DNA follows: TGCAGTGCTAGACTAGCGGGGGTCTACAATGAGCAGTTCTTC.

This clonotype was seen a few times. This chain joins TRBV27 and TRBJ1-1, with 7 nucleotides matching TRBD1. Germline values: CDR1 MNHEY, CDR2 SMNVEV (reference sequence). This CDR3 region has 13 residues. Trimming took 8 bases from V and 5 from J; bases not matched to a gene: 8. The CDR3 DNA reads TGTGCCAGCGGGACAGTGGTGGGGACTGAAGCTTTCTTT. Amino acid sequence: CASGTVVGTEAFF.